One and the same sample provided the 18 T cell receptor beta chains below, sequenced in a study of Ad26.COV2.S vaccination and SARS-CoV-2 variants. Stated treatment: 15 to 20 received Ad26.COV2.S at low or high dose, single or two shots; about five received placebo; per-sample allocation not given. The samples were gathered on day 63 after the first injection of vaccine or placebo. Sequencing was performed with immunoSEQ multiplex PCR; in TCRdb, only in-frame clones are kept and a portion is missing. The sample includes hundreds of thousands of clones, about 88% of them seen just once. This sample comprised peripheral blood, obtained in a trial of Ad26.COV2.S vaccine versus placebo. Source of these receptors: a person aged 18-65 years who received the Ad26.COV2.S COVID-19 vaccine or a placebo.

The chain has TRBV19 and TRBJ2-3, with TRBD2 matching 12 bases. The CDR3 has 18 amino acids. V lost 1 base to trimming and J lost 2 bases; unmatched junction nucleotides: 7. In germline, CDR1 is LNHDA, CDR2 SQIVND (reference sequence). CDR3 region: CASSIVLAGGPPTDTQYF. In DNA form, the CDR3 reads TGTGCCAGTAGTATAGTTCTAGCGGGAGGGCCCCCCACAGATACGCAGTATTTT.

The chain combines TRBV6-4 with TRBJ2-3; D is undetermined. V was trimmed by 2 bases and J by 3 bases, leaving 3 bases between them. Germline V CDR1 and CDR2: MRHNA, SNTAGT. This CDR3 spans 12 amino acids. In DNA form, the CDR3 reads TGTGCCAGCAGTGACCAAACAGATACGCAGTATTTT. Protein sequence: CASSDQTDTQYF.

This clone was counted a single time. The chain recombines TRBV5-6 with TRBJ2-3, with D unresolved. The germline CDR1 and CDR2 sequences are SGHDT and YYEEEE. CDR3 length: 13 amino acids. The V gene lost 5 bases and the J gene lost 4 bases, with 11 bases spanning the gap. The CDR3 here is CASRQVSADTQYF. The CDR3 nucleotides read TGTGCCAGCAGGCAAGTATCTGCAGATACGCAGTATTTT. The full variable domain, rest sourced from reference TRBV5-6 and TRBJ2-3, is DAGVTQSPTHLIKTRGQQVTLRCSPKSGHDTVSWYQQALGQGPQFIFQYYEEEERQRGNFPDRFSGHQFPNYSSELNVNALLLGDSALYLCASRQVSADTQYFGPGTRLTVL.

This clone showed up just a few times. The chain carries TRBV19 and TRBJ2-7; D is perhaps TRBD2 (6 bases). The germline CDR1 and CDR2 sequences are LNHDA and SQIVND (reference sequence). The CDR3 has 14 amino acids. V lost 3 bases to trimming and J lost 0 bases, with 9 bases between them. CDR3 nucleotide sequence: TGTGCCAGTAGTATTGGAGGGGTCTCCTACGAGCAGTACTTC. Residues: CASSIGGVSYEQYF.

The V call is TRBV4-3, the J call TRBJ2-2; TRBD2 aligns across 7 bases. CDR1 is LGHNA, CDR2 YSLEER, per germline. This CDR3 spans 16 amino acids. With V trimmed by 0 bases and J by 4 bases, 5 bases remained unmatched. In DNA, the CDR3 is TGCGCCAGCAGCCAAGAGGCGGGAGAGGGCACCGGGGAGCTGTTTTTT. It codes for CASSQEAGEGTGELFF.

The V gene is TRBV15, the J gene TRBJ1-5; unclear D gene. The CDR3 sequence is 16 residues long. Germline values: CDR1 LNHNV, CDR2 YYDKDF (reference sequence). The V gene lost 0 bases and the J gene lost 0 bases, with 9 bases spanning the gap. For the CDR3, the DNA is TGTGCCACCAGCAGAGATACGGGGTATAGCAATCAGCCCCAGCATTTT. Translated: CATSRDTGYSNQPQHF. Full variable domain (outside the CDR3, taken from reference TRBV15 and TRBJ1-5): DAMVIQNPRYQVTQFGKPVTLSCSQTLNHNVMYWYQQKSSQAPKLLFHYYDKDFNNEADTPDNFQSRRPNTSFCFLDIRSPGLGDTAMYLCATSRDTGYSNQPQHFGDGTRLSIL.

The V gene is TRBV5-8, the J gene TRBJ2-7; D remains ambiguous. The V and J ends lost 0 bases and 7 bases respectively, with 5 bases between them. The CDR3 has 11 amino acids. Germline V lookup: CDR1 SGHTS, CDR2 YDEGEE. The CDR3 loop is CASSLVGEQYF. The CDR3 nucleotides read TGTGCCAGCAGCTTGGTTGGGGAGCAGTACTTC. Combining the CDR3 with reference TRBV5-8 and TRBJ2-7 gives the whole variable domain EAGVTQSPTHLIKTRGQQATLRCSPISGHTSVYWYQQALGLGLQFLLWYDEGEERNRGNFPPRFSGRQFPNYSSELNVNALELEDSALYLCASSLVGEQYFGPGTRLTVT.

This clone was seen a single time. V gene TRBV4-1 combines with J gene TRBJ1-5, with 8 nucleotides matching TRBD1. From germline, CDR1 is MGHRA and CDR2 YSYEKL. This CDR3 has 15 residues. V lost 1 base and J lost 6; bases outside the gene matches: 5. This chain's CDR3 is CASSQGQGLGQPQHF. CDR3 sequence (DNA): TGCGCCAGCAGCCAAGGACAGGGGCTGGGTCAGCCCCAGCATTTT.

This rearrangement joins TRBV6-2 or TRBV6-3 to TRBJ2-4; weak D call: TRBD2 (6 bases). Per the germline V gene, CDR1 is MNHEY and CDR2 is SVGEGT. CDR3 length: 14 amino acids. Trimming left V 2 bases short and J 1 base short, with 6 bases between. The CDR3 region is CASSYGGAKNIQYF. Here the CDR3 DNA reads TGTGCCAGCAGTTACGGGGGGGCCAAAAACATTCAGTACTTC.

The CDR3 reads CASSLRGGGNTIYF. In nucleotides, the CDR3 is TGTGCCAGCAGCTTACGGGGTGGAGGAAACACCATATATTTT. The V gene is TRBV7-2, the J gene TRBJ1-3; D is ambiguous. Germline V gene sequence: CDR1 SGHTA, CDR2 FQGNSA. The CDR3 spans 14 residues. V lost 2 bases, J lost 4 bases, and 9 bases lay in between. Filled out from reference TRBV7-2 and TRBJ1-3, the complete variable domain reads GAGVSQSPSNKVTEKGKDVELRCDPISGHTALYWYRQSLGQGLEFLIYFQGNSAPDKSGLPSDRFSAERTGGSVSTLTIQRTQQEDSAVYLCASSLRGGGNTIYFGEGSWLTVV.

The chain employs TRBV9 and TRBJ2-7, with 7 bases identical to TRBD1. This CDR3 comprises 15 residues. Germline V lookup: CDR1 SGDLS, CDR2 YYNGEE. Germline trimming cut 0 bases from V and 1 base from J; bases unmatched to any gene: 4. The CDR3 region has the DNA TGTGCCAGCAGCGTAGGAGGGGGCAGATCCTACGAGCAGTACTTC. Its protein product is CASSVGGGRSYEQYF.

The chain recombines TRBV15 with TRBJ2-1; D perhaps matches TRBD2 (5 bases). Germline V lookup: CDR1 LNHNV, CDR2 YYDKDF (reference sequence). This CDR3 is built from 13 residues. V was pared by 0 bases and J by 9 bases, with 9 bases between. This chain's CDR3 is CATSREWAGEQFF. The CDR3 DNA is TGTGCCACCAGCAGAGAGTGGGCGGGTGAGCAGTTCTTC.

V gene TRBV27 combines with J gene TRBJ1-1, with D tentatively TRBD1 (6 bases). Per the germline V gene, CDR1 is MNHEY and CDR2 is SMNVEV (reference sequence). The CDR3 contains 15 residues. Trimming removed 4 bases at V and 0 bases at J, with 12 bases between. The CDR3 nucleotides are TGTGCCAGCAGTTCAGGACAGCATATGAACACTGAAGCTTTCTTT. This sequence encodes CASSSGQHMNTEAFF.

The genes are TRBV9 and TRBJ2-7; D is uncertain. CDR3 length equals 13 residues. CDR1 and CDR2 from the germline V gene are SGDLS and YYNGEE. Trimming stripped 0 bases from V and 7 bases from J, with 11 bases between. The CDR3 is CASSVEDRAEQYF. CDR3 nucleotide sequence: TGTGCCAGCAGCGTAGAGGATCGAGCGGAGCAGTACTTC.

The gene calls are TRBV9 and TRBJ1-1; 7 bases agree with TRBD1. Germline V CDR1 and CDR2: SGDLS, YYNGEE. The V segment lost 0 bases and the J segment 5 bases; nucleotides outside the gene matches: 13. The CDR3 has 17 amino acids. The CDR3 here is CASSVAEGAVRYTEAFF. The CDR3 bases are TGTGCCAGCAGCGTAGCTGAGGGGGCAGTGAGGTATACTGAAGCTTTCTTT.

V and J are TRBV5-8 and TRBJ2-7; D remains unclear. The germline V and J ends were trimmed by 0 bases and 3 bases, with 13 bases remaining between them. The CDR3 spans 15 residues. CDR1 and CDR2 from the germline V gene are SGHTS and YDEGEE. The CDR3 DNA follows: TGTGCCAGCAGCTTGGAGGTTGGAATCTACTACGAGCAGTACTTC. Protein product: CASSLEVGIYYEQYF.

The chain couples TRBV12-3 or TRBV12-4 to TRBJ2-1; possibly TRBD1 for D (6 bases). CDR3 size: 13 residues. V lost 6 bases and J lost 4, with 10 bases in between. CDR3 nucleotide sequence: TGTGCCAGCAGGGGAACAGGGTACAATGAGCAGTTCTTC. Amino acid sequence: CASRGTGYNEQFF.

The rearrangement uses TRBV9 and TRBJ2-1; 9 bases agree with TRBD2. The CDR3 contains 15 residues. V was clipped by 1 base and J by 3 bases; unmatched bases: 2. CDR1 SGDLS and CDR2 YYNGEE come from the germline V gene. CDR3 coding DNA: TGTGCCAGCAGCGTAAGACTAGCGGACTACAATGAGCAGTTCTTC. Amino acids: CASSVRLADYNEQFF.